This entry lists 17 T cell receptor beta chains sequenced from one sample in a study of T cell repertoires in cytomegalovirus infection. TCRdb passed the reads through MiXCR, listing each CDR3 protein once. Among 150,000 to 200,000 distinct CDR3 sequences listed, approximately 15% were seen once. Sequencing was performed on PBMCs. The receptors shown here come from a human donor in good health (CMV status not recorded). Some clones in this sample may be carry-over from other donors' samples.

The J gene is TRBJ1-5, the V gene TRBV24-1; TRBD1 aligns across 9 bases. V lost 9 bases, J lost 5 bases, and 1 base stayed unmatched. This CDR3 has 12 amino acids. Looked up from germline, CDR1 is KGHDR and CDR2 is SFDVKD. CDR3 sequence: CATWDRDQPQHF. The CDR3 DNA reads TGTGCCACCTGGGACAGGGATCAGCCCCAGCATTTT.

This clonotype was detected ten times or more. The chain has TRBV7-6 and TRBJ2-1; D may be TRBD2 (5 bases). This CDR3 contains 14 residues. Germline V gene sequence: CDR1 SGHVS, CDR2 FNYEAQ. The ends were cut back, 5 bases at V and 4 bases at J, with 12 bases in the middle. This CDR3 reads CASSREGRYNEQFF. CDR3 DNA: TGTGCCAGCAGCAGAGAGGGCAGGTACAATGAGCAGTTCTTC.

This clonotype was recorded many times. The chain couples TRBV7-3 to TRBJ1-2, with D perhaps TRBD1 (6 bases). Trimming stripped 4 bases from V and 3 bases from J, with 15 bases between. The germline gives CDR1 SGHTA, CDR2 FQGTGA. The CDR3 extends over 15 amino acids. The CDR3 spells CASSSTAGDHYGYTF. CDR3 DNA: TGTGCCAGCAGCTCGACCGCAGGGGACCACTATGGCTACACCTTC.

This clonotype was seen more than once but under ten times. The chain uses TRBV29-1 and TRBJ2-1; 9 bases are shared with TRBD2. The germline gives CDR1 SQVTM, CDR2 ANQGSEA. Trimming cost V 6 bases and J 4 bases; bases outside gene matches: 7. CDR3 size: 14 residues. The CDR3 nucleotides are TGCAGCGTCGACACTAGCGGGCTTTACAATGAGCAGTTCTTC. Protein: CSVDTSGLYNEQFF.

The genes are TRBV6-6 and TRBJ2-1, with D maybe TRBD1 (7 bases). CDR1 and CDR2 (germline): MNHNY, SVGAGI (reference sequence). V was cut by 6 bases and J by 0 bases, with 39 bases left in between. The CDR3 loop spans 24 amino acids. The CDR3: CASSHSYSSTGDSYRYISYNEQFF. In nucleotides, the CDR3 is TGTGCCAGCAGCCACTCATACAGTAGTACAGGGGACTCCTACAGATACATCTCCTACAATGAGCAGTTCTTC.

The V call is TRBV5-1, the J call TRBJ2-2; 10 nucleotides match TRBD1. Losses at the gene ends were 4 bases for V and 1 base for J; bases not matched to a gene: 1. The CDR3 sequence is 15 residues long. Germline loops: CDR1 SGHRS, CDR2 YFSETQ. The CDR3 loop is CASSRDRGNTGELFF. The CDR3 bases are TGCGCCAGCAGCCGGGACAGGGGGAACACCGGGGAGCTGTTTTTT. Looking up the rest from reference TRBV5-1 and TRBJ2-2 gives the full variable domain: KAGVTQTPRYLIKTRGQQVTLSCSPISGHRSVSWYQQTPGQGLQFLFEYFSETQRNKGNFPGRFSGRQFSNSRSEMNVSTLELGDSALYLCASSRDRGNTGELFFGEGSRLTVL.

In its sample, this clonotype was seen many times. The gene calls are TRBV7-2 and TRBJ2-2, with D maybe TRBD1 (5 bases). V was pared by 1 base and J by 5 bases, with 8 bases between. The CDR3 consists of 14 residues. CDR1 is SGHTA, CDR2 FQGNSA, per germline. CDR3 nucleotides: TGTGCCAGCAGCTTAGAGGCAGGGACCGGGGAGCTGTTTTTT. This sequence encodes CASSLEAGTGELFF. The entire variable domain, with the rest obtained from reference TRBV7-2 and TRBJ2-2, is as follows: GAGVSQSPSNKVTEKGKDVELRCDPISGHTALYWYRQSLGQGLEFLIYFQGNSAPDKSGLPSDRFSAERTGGSVSTLTIQRTQQEDSAVYLCASSLEAGTGELFFGEGSRLTVL.

This rearrangement joins TRBV28 to TRBJ1-5, with 10 bases matching TRBD1. Germline CDR1 and CDR2: MDHEN and SYDVKM. V was pared by 7 bases and J by 4 bases, with 7 bases of the junction left unmatched. The CDR3 loop spans 15 amino acids. CDR3 sequence reads: CASNPRTGGNQPQHF. CDR3 DNA: TGTGCCAGCAATCCCAGGACAGGGGGAAATCAGCCCCAGCATTTT.

Concerning this clonotype: A much larger clone differs from this one at a single base, so this may be a read error. No conserved phenylalanine or tryptophan ends this CDR3, so it is likely a read error. The chain employs TRBV12-3 or TRBV12-4 and TRBJ2-7; possibly TRBD1 for D (5 bases). V shed 3 bases and J shed 1 base, with 10 bases lying between them. This CDR3 is built from 14 residues. The chain's CDR3 is CASSFSYRSYEQYS. The CDR3 bases are TGTGCCAGCAGTTTTTCATACAGGTCCTACGAGCAGTACTCC.

This CDR3 is CSARGASGDQETQYF. In nucleotides, the CDR3 is TGCAGTGCCCGTGGGGCTAGCGGGGACCAAGAGACCCAGTACTTC. The V and J genes are TRBV20-1 and TRBJ2-5, with 9 bases lining up with TRBD2. The germline gives CDR1 DFQATT, CDR2 SNEGSKA (reference sequence). The V gene end was trimmed by 6 bases and the J gene end by 0 bases; junction bases not matched to a gene: 8. The CDR3 spans 15 residues.

In its sample, this clonotype was seen many times. The rearrangement uses TRBV5-5 and TRBJ2-5; 8 bases are a match to TRBD1. The CDR3 length is 15 residues. After removal of 1 base from V and 4 bases from J, the junction contained 6 bases not matched to a gene. The germline V gene has CDR1 SGHKS and CDR2 YYEKEE (reference sequence). This CDR3 reads CASSLQGAKGETQYF. CDR3 bases: TGTGCCAGCAGCTTGCAGGGGGCAAAAGGAGAGACCCAGTACTTC.

The gene calls are TRBV28 and TRBJ2-1, with 8 bases identical to TRBD1. Per germline, CDR1 MDHEN and CDR2 SYDVKM. The length of the CDR3 is 14 residues. With V trimmed by 6 bases and J by 8 bases, 9 bases remained unmatched. The DNA of the CDR3 is TGTGCCAGCAGCGGGACAGGCCTCGGGGATGAGCAGTTCTTC. Translated, it gives CASSGTGLGDEQFF.

Concerning this clonotype itself: A much larger clone sits a single nucleotide away, making a read error possible. The chain links TRBV7-8 to TRBJ1-2; D remains unclear. The V end lost 1 base, the J end lost 0 bases, and 6 bases lay between the germline ends. The CDR3 runs 14 residues. In germline, CDR1 is SGHVS, CDR2 FQNEAQ. CDR3 sequence reads: CASSLGYSNYGYTF. CDR3 nucleotides: TGTGCCAGCAGCTTAGGGTACTCTAACTATGGCTACACCTTC.

This clonotype was seen a handful of times. The chain links TRBV5-1 to TRBJ2-3; 8 nucleotides match TRBD2. The CDR3 is 16 amino acids. Germline V gene sequence: CDR1 SGHRS, CDR2 YFSETQ. Unmatched junction bases numbered 7, after V lost 4 bases and J lost 0 bases. CDR3 amino acids: CASSLFKRGSTDTQYF. CDR3 bases: TGCGCCAGCAGCCTCTTCAAGCGGGGGAGCACAGATACGCAGTATTTT.

There are many counts of this clonotype. This chain joins TRBV12-3 or TRBV12-4 and TRBJ2-2; D is unresolved. The CDR3 is 14 residues long. V lost 1 base and J lost 1, with 4 bases in between. Here the CDR3 reads CASSLGGNTGELFF. CDR3 nucleotides: TGTGCCAGCAGTTTAGGAGGGAACACCGGGGAGCTGTTTTTT.

This clonotype was detected many times. The chain uses TRBV6-1 and TRBJ2-2; maybe TRBD1 (6 bases). The CDR3 has 15 amino acids. V shed 4 bases and J shed 4 bases, with 13 bases lying between them. The germline V gene encodes CDR1 MNHNS and CDR2 SASEGT. The CDR3 coding sequence is TGTGCCAGCAGTGCCCGGGAAGGGGGCACCGGGGAGCTGTTTTTT. This translates into CASSAREGGTGELFF.

This clonotype was observed a handful of times. The chain carries TRBV18 and TRBJ2-3, with a possible D match to TRBD2 (5 bases). V was pared by 3 bases and J by 0 bases, with 10 bases between. CDR1 is KGHSH, CDR2 LQKENI, per germline. The CDR3 spans 15 residues. CDR3 in amino acids: CASSPRTVSTDTQYF. CDR3 DNA: TGTGCCAGCTCACCCCGGACTGTAAGCACAGATACGCAGTATTTT.